This TCR beta chain was sequenced for a study of molecular identifiers for immune sequencing clone quantification (dated by TCRdb to between 2018 and 2020). Regarding the research as a whole: In a replicate experiment, RNA from around 18,000 or 91,000 naive CD8 T cells was split into five aliquots, four of which were sequenced. This methods study used CD8 T cells to benchmark TCR RNA copy counting and molecular-identifier clustering-based TCR repertoire sequencing (MIDCIRS).

The research as a whole found: Modeling indicated approximately 2.7 TCR RNA copies recovered per cell, compared with about ten by digital PCR, which implies a capture efficiency of around 29%. Naive libraries contained spiked-in Jurkat TCR RNA (approximately 10 copies' worth), which is not part of the donor repertoire. Highly expanded clone sizes could be underestimated if identical TCR molecules share a barcode. When barcode sub-clustering was not used, chimeric consensus sequences inflated TCR diversity, with chimeras reaching as high as 47%. A single cell's worth of spiked-in Jurkat TCR RNA was reported detectable even among about a million naive CD8 T cells. In CMV-specific effector cells, clones with more than 20 RNA copies accounted for over 98% of molecules, whereas in naive cells such clones accounted for under 1%.

Libraries of naive CD8 T cells were built from anywhere between about 17,000 and 1,000,000 sorted cells, with 10%, 30% or 50% of the purified RNA used. Naive CD8 T cells, defined as CD8+CD4-CCR7+CD45RA+, were FACS-sorted into RLT Plus buffer on a BD FACSAria II. Detection sensitivity was tested by spiking Jurkat RNA equal to 9 to 10 TCR copies' worth into samples containing roughly 17,000-1,000,000 naive CD8 T cells. CD8 T cells were enriched with RosetteSep CD8+ T Cell Enrichment Cocktail and Ficoll-Paque, followed by ACK red cell lysis. The library was generated by PCR. Sequencing was performed on a NextSeq 500. Bulk TCR libraries were generated as previously described, with the TCR primers listed in Table S5 used. The Qiagen AllPrep DNA/RNA kit was used to purify total RNA. Reads from multiple sequencing runs of the same library were pooled before analysis. As for how the authors treated the data: Reads were retained only if their TCR constant sequence matched exactly, and those retained reads were trimmed to 150 nt and grouped according to their 12-nt molecular barcodes. Reads within each barcode group were sub-clustered using a 15% Levenshtein threshold, and quality-weighted consensus sequences were constructed for each RNA molecule. Non-functional sequences were excluded, and lower-count sequences lying one edit away from another sequence were also excluded. Barcode sub-clusters with fewer than 20% of the maximum read count were removed, based on fitting two negative binomial distributions. The raw public data were reprocessed by TCRdb itself: fastp quality trimming at Q25, MiXCR clonotype calling, in-frame beta chains only. Every distinct CDR3 protein forms one entry, paired with its most common genes and DNA. TCRdb assigned the V and J calls; the authors' analysis was not used. In this sample the table shows approximately 550,000 distinct CDR3 sequences, 25% of which occur a single time. Just over 0.75% of the sample goes to the ten largest clones.

About this clonotype: Which antigen it targets is not known. Base quality data are lacking; no much larger clone is found one base away.

The sample taken for sequencing was naive CD8+ T cells from blood, with Jurkat cell RNA spiked in. The meaning of the sample's cell subset or site label: FACS-sorted CD8+CD4-CCR7+CD45RA+ naive T cells. The clonotype was recovered from a human donor in good health. Some libraries in this study had Jurkat cell RNA spiked in.

The CDR3 protein sequence reads: CASLRGYEQYF. The DNA sequence is given as TGTGCCAGCCTGCGGGGCTACGAGCAGTACTTC. The chain employs TRBV6-6 and TRBJ2-7, and possibly TRBD2, on 6 matching bases. Trimming takes 8 bases from V and 3 bases from J, and the germline ends sit 8 bases apart. The CDR3 measures 11 amino acids from cysteine to phenylalanine. The read is trimmed to its CDR3 DNA, 33 bases read in frame from base 1. CDR1 and CDR2, looked up from the germline V gene (reference sequence), are MNHNY and SVGAGI.